This TCR beta chain stems from a study of T cells expressing NK-cell markers. TCRdb reprocessed the 5' RACE reads and reports one entry per CDR3 protein, with no DNA. Here the sample table reports 250,000 or so distinct CDR3 sequences. The CDR3 length is 15 residues. Germline-derived CDR1 and CDR2 are SNHLY and FYNNEI. The sequence was obtained from a woman between 18 and 69 years old in good health. Sequencing was carried out using blood T cells: a sorted CD56 or NKG2C T cell subset, CD4+ or CD8+ T cells, or bulk PBMC T cells (not recorded which). The rearrangement links TRBV2 to TRBJ1-5. The CDR3 region is CASSDEGPSNQPQHF.